This is a list of T cell receptor beta chains from one sample in a study of T cells after yellow fever vaccination. One entry per CDR3 protein results from TCRdb running MiXCR on the 5' RACE reads. The top ten clones hold around 2.5% of a sample with 100,000 to 150,000 distinct CDR3 sequences, around 7.7% of them seen once. The sample was CD4+ T cells sorted from PBMCs, taken more than 8 days after the first yellow fever vaccination. These receptors came from a man in his late teens or twenties who received the YFV17D yellow fever vaccine. CDR3s include the opening cysteine and the closing phenylalanine or tryptophan. A D gene is named only where the DNA matches it firmly. Not all rows give a size; the values are once, few, many and, for expanded clones, a class.

length: 11
J: TRBJ2-1
V: TRBV19
D: NA
size: NA
CDR3: CASREYNEQFF
DNA: TGTGCCAGTAGGGAATACAATGAGCAGTTCTTC

length: 18
J: TRBJ2-1
V: TRBV7-8
D: NA
size: NA
CDR3: CASSSNGIRGASYNEQFF
DNA: TGTGCCAGCAGCTCCAATGGGATCAGGGGTGCATCCTACAATGAGCAGTTCTTC

length: 13
J: TRBJ2-2
V: TRBV7-2
D: NA
size: many
CDR3: CASSLRERGELFF
DNA: TGTGCCAGCAGCTTAAGGGAAAGGGGGGAGCTGTTTTTT

length: 16
J: TRBJ1-5
V: TRBV5-1
D: TRBD1
size: few
CDR3: CASSTMTTGSNQPQHF
DNA: TGCGCCAGCAGCACCATGACGACAGGGAGCAATCAGCCCCAGCATTTT

length: 13
J: TRBJ2-5
V: TRBV4-1
D: NA
size: many
CDR3: CASSQGKGETQYF
DNA: TGCGCCAGCAGCCAAGGGAAGGGGGAGACCCAGTACTTC

length: 13
J: TRBJ2-7
V: TRBV18
D: TRBD1
size: many
CDR3: CASSGQGADEQYF
DNA: TGTGCCAGCTCAGGCCAGGGGGCTGATGAGCAGTACTTC

length: 16
J: TRBJ2-2
V: TRBV5-4
D: NA
size: many
CDR3: CASSFPRGTNTGELFF
DNA: TGTGCCAGCAGCTTCCCAAGGGGCACGAACACCGGGGAGCTGTTTTTT

length: 13
J: TRBJ2-5
V: TRBV7-8
D: NA
size: NA
CDR3: CASSSRLKETQYF
DNA: TGTGCCAGCAGCTCCAGACTGAAAGAGACCCAGTACTTC

length: 14
J: TRBJ1-2
V: TRBV7-2
D: NA
size: many
CDR3: CASSSLGWDYGYTF
DNA: TGTGCCAGCAGCTCCTTAGGGTGGGACTATGGCTACACCTTC

length: 14
J: TRBJ2-5
V: TRBV7-6
D: NA
size: NA
CDR3: CASSLGSSQETQYF
DNA: TGTGCCAGCAGCTTAGGGTCAAGTCAAGAGACCCAGTACTTC

length: 14
J: TRBJ2-3
V: TRBV7-6
D: TRBD1
size: many
CDR3: CASSPGQGTDTQYF
DNA: TGTGCCAGCAGCCCCGGACAGGGGACAGATACGCAGTATTTT

length: 20
J: TRBJ2-3
V: TRBV3-1
D: TRBD2
size: many
CDR3: CASSQDTRLAGETSTDTQYF
DNA: TGTGCCAGCAGCCAAGATACTCGGCTAGCGGGGGAGACTAGCACAGATACGCAGTATTTT

length: 14
J: TRBJ2-7
V: TRBV2
D: NA
size: many
CDR3: CASRASAISYEQYF
DNA: TGTGCCAGCAGGGCTAGCGCCATTTCCTACGAGCAGTACTTC

length: 10
J: TRBJ2-2
V: TRBV24-1
D: NA
size: many
CDR3: CATSVGELFF
DNA: TGTGCCACCAGTGTCGGGGAGCTGTTTTTT

length: 13
J: TRBJ1-2
V: TRBV4-2
D: NA
size: many
CDR3: CASRLPGAYGYTF
DNA: TGTGCCAGCAGACTACCAGGGGCCTATGGCTACACCTTC

length: 13
J: TRBJ2-7
V: TRBV5-5
D: NA
size: NA
CDR3: CASSRQSSYEQYF
DNA: TGTGCCAGCAGCCGGCAGAGTTCCTACGAGCAGTACTTC

length: 15
J: TRBJ2-5
V: TRBV12-3/TRBV12-4
D: TRBD2
size: many
CDR3: CASSLGLAGTETQYF
DNA: TGTGCCAGCAGTCTGGGACTAGCGGGCACCGAGACCCAGTACTTC

length: 17
J: TRBJ1-1
V: TRBV5-1
D: TRBD1
size: many
CDR3: CASSSLGQGASGTEAFF
DNA: TGCGCCAGCAGCTCCCTGGGACAGGGGGCGTCTGGCACTGAAGCTTTCTTT

length: 14
J: TRBJ1-2
V: TRBV28
D: TRBD1
size: many
CDR3: CASSGRQGDYGYTF
DNA: TGTGCCAGCAGTGGACGACAGGGTGACTATGGCTACACCTTC

length: 13
J: TRBJ1-1
V: TRBV7-2
D: NA
size: many
CDR3: CASSNRARIEAFF
DNA: TGTGCCAGCAGCAACAGGGCCAGAATTGAAGCTTTCTTT

length: 15
J: TRBJ2-3
V: TRBV19
D: NA
size: few
CDR3: CASSISSRGEATQYF
DNA: TGTGCCAGTAGTATATCAAGCAGGGGGGAGGCTACGCAGTATTTT

length: 14
J: TRBJ2-3
V: TRBV5-1
D: NA
size: many
CDR3: CASSLATPTDTQYF
DNA: TGCGCCAGCAGCTTGGCCACCCCCACAGATACGCAGTATTTT

length: 16
J: TRBJ2-1
V: TRBV9
D: TRBD2
size: many
CDR3: CASSIRLAGDWNEQFF
DNA: TGTGCCAGCAGCATACGACTAGCGGGGGACTGGAATGAGCAGTTCTTC

length: 14
J: TRBJ1-5
V: TRBV6-4
D: NA
size: many
CDR3: CASSPQGGNQPQHF
DNA: TGTGCCAGCAGTCCACAGGGAGGCAATCAGCCCCAGCATTTT

length: 16
J: TRBJ2-1
V: TRBV10-3
D: TRBD2
size: few
CDR3: CAISDFSGGARNEQFF
DNA: TGTGCCATCAGTGATTTTAGCGGGGGGGCCCGAAATGAGCAGTTCTTC

length: 16
J: TRBJ2-5
V: TRBV7-9
D: TRBD2
size: many
CDR3: CASSVTSGGSKETQYF
DNA: TGTGCCAGCAGCGTGACTAGCGGGGGGTCCAAAGAGACCCAGTACTTC

length: 12
J: TRBJ1-2
V: TRBV18
D: NA
size: many
CDR3: CASSPVQGDYTF
DNA: TGTGCCAGCTCACCAGTACAGGGTGACTACACCTTC

length: 14
J: TRBJ2-5
V: TRBV3-1
D: TRBD1
size: many
CDR3: CASSHDRGRETQYF
DNA: TGTGCCAGCAGCCACGACAGGGGTCGGGAGACCCAGTACTTC

length: 15
J: TRBJ2-3
V: TRBV7-2
D: NA
size: many
CDR3: CASSSFISGTDTQYF
DNA: TGTGCCAGCAGCTCCTTCATCTCAGGGACAGATACGCAGTATTTT

length: 13
J: TRBJ2-3
V: TRBV20-1
D: NA
size: many
CDR3: CSALRGRTDTQYF
DNA: TGCAGTGCTCTCCGGGGCCGCACAGATACGCAGTATTTT

length: 14
J: TRBJ1-5
V: TRBV2
D: NA
size: many
CDR3: CASSEGNPNQPQHF
DNA: TGTGCCAGCAGTGAGGGGAACCCCAATCAGCCCCAGCATTTT

length: 15
J: TRBJ2-4
V: TRBV7-7
D: TRBD1
size: many
CDR3: CASSRTGRSKNIQYF
DNA: TGTGCCAGCAGCCGGACAGGGCGATCCAAAAACATTCAGTACTTC

length: 13
J: TRBJ1-1
V: TRBV4-3
D: NA
size: medium-sized
CDR3: CASSQDRNTEAFF
DNA: TGCGCCAGCAGCCAGGACAGAAACACTGAAGCTTTCTTT

length: 14
J: TRBJ2-2
V: TRBV20-1
D: NA
size: many
CDR3: CSARDSGYTGELFF
DNA: TGCAGTGCTAGAGACTCCGGATACACCGGGGAGCTGTTTTTT

length: 16
J: TRBJ2-5
V: TRBV7-2
D: TRBD2
size: many
CDR3: CASSQSSGGAQETQYF
DNA: TGTGCCAGCAGCCAATCTAGCGGGGGGGCCCAAGAGACCCAGTACTTC

length: 16
J: TRBJ2-7
V: TRBV7-2
D: NA
size: many
CDR3: CASSGVSAGGIYEQYF
DNA: TGTGCCAGCAGCGGTGTATCGGCAGGGGGGATTTACGAGCAGTACTTC

length: 14
J: TRBJ2-6
V: TRBV7-2
D: NA
size: many
CDR3: CASSLFGGANVLTF
DNA: TGTGCCAGCAGCTTATTCGGTGGGGCCAACGTCCTGACTTTC

length: 14
J: TRBJ2-5
V: TRBV29-1
D: NA
size: few
CDR3: CSTFGHAGQETQYF
DNA: TGCAGCACTTTTGGGCACGCCGGCCAAGAGACCCAGTACTTC